The clone carrying this T cell receptor beta chain appeared a few times. This sample was included in a study of blood T cell repertoires in COVID-19. Study as a whole: The United States, Italy and Spain supplied acute and convalescent COVID-19 samples. Sources were T cells, B-cell-depleted T cells, or PBMCs; the material itself was cDNA or gDNA.

CDR3 length: 16 residues. Trimming took off 2 bases at V and 1 base at J, with 14 bases between the two ends. Germline-derived CDR1 and CDR2 are LGHNA and YSLEER. Per the study methods: Amplification of reference gene primers provided the estimated nucleated cell counts. Libraries were prepared by immunoSEQ multiplex PCR; TCRdb keeps only in-frame clonotypes and omits some of them. V and J calls plus clone size are reproduced from that table; the DNA served to infer D and trimming. The table lists tens of thousands of clones, approximately 88% of them singletons. The TCR was taken from a woman aged 70 to 79 with acute or convalescent COVID-19. This rearrangement joins TRBV4-3 to TRBJ1-2, with a possible D match to TRBD1 (6 bases). The specimen was peripheral blood. The CDR3 here is CASSQQRTDFNYGYTF. The CDR3 DNA follows: TGCGCCAGCAGCCAACAAAGGACAGACTTTAACTATGGCTACACCTTC.